The 3 T cell receptor beta chains reported below all come from one sample, sequenced in a study of blood T cell repertoires in COVID-19. Profiling relied on immunoSEQ multiplex PCR, and the TCRdb table lists in-frame clones only, not all of them. The sample holds over 150,000 clones, roughly 83% seen once. The material sequenced was peripheral blood. These TCRs come from a man aged 18 to 30 with active or convalescent COVID-19.

The gene calls are TRBV5-6 and TRBJ1-2, with 8 bases that match TRBD1. The CDR3 is made up of 12 amino acids. V was clipped by 5 bases and J by 6 bases; unmatched bases: 3. Germline V CDR1 and CDR2: SGHDT, YYEEEE. The CDR3 DNA is TGTGCCAGCAGGAGGACAGGGAATGGCTACACCTTC. This codes for CASRRTGNGYTF. The whole variable domain, filled in from reference TRBV5-6 and TRBJ1-2, reads DAGVTQSPTHLIKTRGQQVTLRCSPKSGHDTVSWYQQALGQGPQFIFQYYEEEERQRGNFPDRFSGHQFPNYSSELNVNALLLGDSALYLCASRRTGNGYTFGSGTRLTVV.

The V call is TRBV5-4, the J call TRBJ2-3; tentatively, D is TRBD1 (5 bases). V lost 2 bases to trimming and J lost 1 base, with 14 bases between them. This CDR3 comprises 16 residues. The germline CDR1 and CDR2 sequences are SGHNT and YYREEE (reference sequence). This chain's CDR3 is CASSFGHSRGTDTQYF. CDR3 nucleotides: TGTGCCAGCAGCTTCGGACACTCAAGGGGCACAGATACGCAGTATTTT.

This clone occurred a few times. The gene calls are TRBV10-3 and TRBJ1-6; a possible D gene is TRBD1 (5 bases). Trimming stripped 3 bases from V and 5 bases from J, with 8 bases between. The CDR3 spans 14 residues. CDR1 is ENHRY, CDR2 SYGVKD, per germline. CDR3 sequence (DNA): TGTGCCATCAGTGACAGGGTTAATAATTCACCCCTCCACTTT. Its translation: CAISDRVNNSPLHF.